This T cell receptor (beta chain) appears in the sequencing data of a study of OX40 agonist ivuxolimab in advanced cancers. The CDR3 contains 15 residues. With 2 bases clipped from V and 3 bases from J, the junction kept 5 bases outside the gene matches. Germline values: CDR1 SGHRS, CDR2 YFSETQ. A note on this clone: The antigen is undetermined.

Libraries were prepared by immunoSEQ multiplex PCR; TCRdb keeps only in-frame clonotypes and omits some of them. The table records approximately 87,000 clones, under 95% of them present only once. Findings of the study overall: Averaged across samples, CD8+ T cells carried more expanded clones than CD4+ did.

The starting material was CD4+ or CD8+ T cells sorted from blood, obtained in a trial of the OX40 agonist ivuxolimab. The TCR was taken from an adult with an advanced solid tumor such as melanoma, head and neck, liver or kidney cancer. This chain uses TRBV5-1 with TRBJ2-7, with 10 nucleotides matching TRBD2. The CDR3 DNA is TGCGCCAGCAGCTTCCTAGCGGGAGTCTTCTACGAGCAGTACTTC. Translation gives CASSFLAGVFYEQYF. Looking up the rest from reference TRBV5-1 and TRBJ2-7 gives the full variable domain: KAGVTQTPRYLIKTRGQQVTLSCSPISGHRSVSWYQQTPGQGLQFLFEYFSETQRNKGNFPGRFSGRQFSNSRSEMNVSTLELGDSALYLCASSFLAGVFYEQYFGPGTRLTVT.